Presented here are 10 T cell receptor beta chains from one specimen sequenced in a study of cytomegalovirus exposure and HLA in healthy donors. The PCR contained 60 Vbeta and 13 Jbeta primers. Assay: immunoSEQ multiplex PCR; the TCRdb copy retains only in-frame clones and omits some. Of some 97,000 clones in the sample, about 70% were seen once. Material for sequencing was PBMCs. The receptors derive from a woman aged 18-29 years in good health and CMV-seropositive.

V and J are TRBV2 and TRBJ2-3; the match to TRBD2 covers 11 bases. Germline V gene sequence: CDR1 SNHLY, CDR2 FYNNEI. The J segment lost 1 base and the V segment lost 6 bases, leaving 6 bases of the junction unmatched. This CDR3 region has 16 residues. The CDR3 is CASSLLAGGGTDTQYF. DNA of the CDR3: TGTGCCAGCAGCCTCCTAGCGGGAGGTGGCACAGATACGCAGTATTTT. Drawing the rest from reference TRBV2 and TRBJ2-3, the complete variable domain is EPEVTQTPSHQVTQMGQEVILRCVPISNHLYFYWYRQILGQKVEFLVSFYNNEISEKSEIFDDQFSVERPDGSNFTLKIRSTKLEDSAMYFCASSLLAGGGTDTQYFGPGTRLTVL.

The chain links TRBV4-1 to TRBJ2-7, with TRBD2 matching 10 bases. The CDR3 is made up of 16 amino acids. After removal of 1 base from V and 2 bases from J, the junction contained 5 bases not matched to a gene. Germline V lookup: CDR1 MGHRA, CDR2 YSYEKL. The CDR3 DNA sequence: TGCGCCAGCAGCCAAGTAGCGGGAGGAACAACCTACGAGCAGTACTTC. Its translation: CASSQVAGGTTYEQYF.

This clone appeared a single time. CDR3 sequence (DNA): TGTGCCAGCAGTGAATTATATCTGAGAAACAATGAAAAACTGTTTTTT. Its translation: CASSELYLRNNEKLFF. V usage is TRBV25-1 and J usage is TRBJ1-4, with D uncertain. Per the germline V gene, CDR1 is MGHDK and CDR2 is SYGVNS. This CDR3 contains 16 residues. Trimming shortened V by 1 base and J by 5 bases, and 14 bases separated the two germline ends.

The rearrangement joins TRBV5-4 to TRBJ1-1, with TRBD1 identical over 7 bases. The V segment lost 2 bases and the J segment 1 base; nucleotides outside the gene matches: 2. This CDR3 is 14 amino acids long. CDR1 is SGHNT and CDR2 is YYREEE in the germline V gene (reference sequence). DNA for the CDR3: TGTGCCAGCAGCTTACAGGGGAAGAACACTGAAGCTTTCTTT. Its translation: CASSLQGKNTEAFF.

The V call is TRBV7-9, the J call TRBJ2-3; 7 bases align to TRBD2. The germline CDR1 and CDR2 sequences are SEHNR and FQNEAQ (reference sequence). The CDR3 extends over 16 amino acids. J was trimmed by 2 bases and V by 8 bases; bases with no gene match: 13. The CDR3 reads CASLSGAGTNTDTQYF. In DNA, the CDR3 is TGTGCCAGCCTCTCTGGGGCCGGGACTAACACAGATACGCAGTATTTT. The full variable domain, with the rest looked up from reference TRBV7-9 and TRBJ2-3, is DTGVSQNPRHKITKRGQNVTFRCDPISEHNRLYWYRQTLGQGPEFLTYFQNEAQLEKSRLLSDRFSAERPKGSFSTLEIQRTEQGDSAMYLCASLSGAGTNTDTQYFGPGTRLTVL.

This clone was counted between two and nine times. CDR3 sequence reads: CASSEGQGAETQYF. The CDR3 region has the DNA TGTGCCAGCAGTGAGGGACAGGGGGCAGAGACCCAGTACTTC. V is TRBV6-4 and J is TRBJ2-5; 12 bases are shared with TRBD1. V trimming: 3 bases; J trimming: 4 bases; junction bases outside the gene matches: 0. CDR1 is MRHNA and CDR2 is SNTAGT in the germline V gene. The CDR3 extends over 14 amino acids.

This clone was seen a single time. The chain employs TRBV28 and TRBJ1-2; tentative D call: TRBD1 (5 bases). The length of the CDR3 is 12 residues. In germline, CDR1 is MDHEN, CDR2 SYDVKM. V lost 7 bases, J lost 3 bases, and 9 bases lay in between. CDR3 nucleotide sequence: TGTGCCAGCATAGGGACTGACTATGGCTACACCTTC. The encoded protein is CASIGTDYGYTF.

In this sample, this clone turned up once. This chain connects TRBV27 to TRBJ2-3; 11 positions match TRBD2. Germline values: CDR1 MNHEY, CDR2 SMNVEV (reference sequence). CDR3 size: 15 residues. The trim removed 6 bases at V and 5 bases at J, leaving 7 bases unmatched. DNA of the CDR3: TGTGCCAGCAGGATAGCGGGAGGGCGTAGAGATACGCAGTATTTT. It is translated as CASRIAGGRRDTQYF.

The genes are TRBV7-3 and TRBJ2-1, with D unclear. Trimming took 5 bases from V and 5 from J, leaving 10 bases between them. The CDR3 contains 13 residues. Germline CDR1 and CDR2: SGHTA and FQGTGA. The CDR3 region has the DNA TGTGCCAGCAGCCTATCCTTTAACAATGAGCAGTTCTTC. Its translation: CASSLSFNNEQFF.

This sequence joins TRBV28 and TRBJ1-4, with 9 bases that match TRBD1. Germline V gene sequence: CDR1 MDHEN, CDR2 SYDVKM. The J segment lost 7 bases and the V segment lost 2 bases, leaving 8 bases of the junction unmatched. This CDR3 contains 16 residues. The CDR3 is CASSLARGQGAEKLFF. CDR3 DNA: TGTGCCAGCAGTTTAGCTCGGGGACAGGGAGCTGAAAAACTGTTTTTT. The complete variable domain, with remaining parts taken from reference TRBV28 and TRBJ1-4, reads DVKVTQSSRYLVKRTGEKVFLECVQDMDHENMFWYRQDPGLGLRLIYFSYDVKMKEKGDIPEGYSVSREKKERFSLILESASTNQTSMYLCASSLARGQGAEKLFFGSGTQLSVL.